This paragraph covers one T cell receptor (beta chain) sequence. The antigen is unknown. This sample was included in a study of T cell responses to AZD1222 COVID-19 vaccine. Trimming removed 0 bases from V and 5 bases from J, with 5 bases in between. CDR1 and CDR2 from the germline V gene are SGHRS and YFSETQ. The CDR3 totals 12 residues. Method: immunoSEQ multiplex PCR; TCRdb's copy keeps in-frame clones and lacks some. Of more than 95,000 clones listed, 88% are singletons. General study points: The sample set comprised mostly white British donors with more females, and clonal diversity was possibly underestimated. Reportedly, nearly half of unique spike TCRs recognized epitopes outside B.1.351/B.1.1.7 mutations. Only a handful of people who got AZD1222 tested seropositive at baseline.

The sample consisted of peripheral blood, taken on day 0 of AZD1222 vaccination. The TCR sequence derives from an adult in good health. The rearrangement links TRBV5-1 to TRBJ2-5; D not resolved. This CDR3 is CASSLAVETQYF. The CDR3 DNA reads as TGCGCCAGCAGCTTGGCCGTTGAGACCCAGTACTTC.